The sequence of this T cell receptor (beta chain) was determined in a study of blood T cell repertoires in COVID-19. The protocol was immunoSEQ multiplex PCR, while the TCRdb copy is restricted to in-frame clones and leaves out a portion. The top ten hold 2.2% of the sample, which has around 50,000 clones, around 90% seen once. The sample holds a few counts of this clone. The V gene lost 5 bases and the J gene lost 4 bases, with 18 bases spanning the gap. The CDR3 is 15 amino acids. The germline CDR1 and CDR2 sequences are SQVTM and ANQGSEA. Sequencing was done on a sample of peripheral blood. The chain is built from TRBV29-1 and TRBJ1-3; possible D gene TRBD1, 6 bases. This receptor was taken from a human donor in a cohort sampled during active COVID-19. The CDR3: CSVRGLTGDGNTIYF. Here the CDR3 DNA reads TGCAGCGTTCGTGGTCTGACAGGAGACGGAAACACCATATATTTT.